The 18 T cell receptor beta chains reported below all come from one sample, sequenced in a study of shared clonotypes between healthy human individuals (dated by TCRdb to 2020 to 2022). Library construction relied on the immunoSEQ multiplex PCR assay. TCRdb provides this immuneACCESS table in a form limited to in-frame rearrangements. Some clones are lacking; in checked studies, under half of them reflect an unresolved V gene, and why the rest are absent is not known. The sample includes hundreds of thousands of clones, with around 90% observed a single time. The leading ten clones occupy about 24% of the sample. For the CD8 naive samples, CD45RO-negative cells were positively selected for CCR7, yielding a CD45RA+CCR7+ population from which TemRA cells were excluded. Sequencing input: naive CD8+ T cells sorted from blood. The sample's cell subset or site label is to be understood as: CD45RA+CCR7+. The receptors were sampled from a young man in good health.

This clone was counted a single time. The J gene is TRBJ1-5, the V gene TRBV5-3; D is ambiguous. TRBV5-3 is annotated as an ORF whose role is uncertain. The CDR3 runs 14 residues. V was clipped by 3 bases and J by 4 bases, with 11 bases between them. The CDR3 sequence: CARSCPRRNQPQHF. DNA of the CDR3: TGTGCCAGAAGCTGCCCGCGACGGAATCAGCCCCAGCATTTT.

This chain connects TRBV27 to TRBJ2-1; TRBD1 aligns across 7 bases. This CDR3 has 16 residues. V lost 3 bases, J lost 4 bases, and 9 bases stayed unmatched. Germline V lookup: CDR1 MNHEY, CDR2 SMNVEV (reference sequence). The CDR3 DNA follows: TGTGCCAGCAGTTTCCATTGGGACAGCCTTTACAATGAGCAGTTCTTC. This sequence encodes CASSFHWDSLYNEQFF.

This sequence joins TRBV7-9 and TRBJ1-1; D perhaps matches TRBD1 (5 bases). Per the germline V gene, CDR1 is SEHNR and CDR2 is FQNEAQ (reference sequence). V lost 5 bases to trimming and J lost 7 bases, with 14 bases between them. The CDR3 is 13 amino acids. CDR3 nucleotides: TGTGCCAGCAGCCCTGGGACTCGCGATGAAGCTTTCTTT. This gives the protein CASSPGTRDEAFF.

The rearrangement links TRBV27 to TRBJ2-1; D uncertain. CDR3 length equals 16 residues. Between the trimmed V and J ends, which lost 0 bases and 4 bases, there was a span of 13 bases. CDR1 is MNHEY, CDR2 SMNVEV, per germline (reference sequence). CDR3 in amino acids: CASSLSSGDRYNEQFF. The CDR3 DNA reads TGTGCCAGCAGTTTATCGTCAGGCGACCGTTACAATGAGCAGTTCTTC.

The V call is TRBV6-1, the J call TRBJ2-7; D is ambiguous. Trimming took 2 bases from V and 3 from J, leaving 14 bases between them. CDR3 length: 15 amino acids. CDR1 is MNHNS and CDR2 is SASEGT in the germline V gene. CDR3 nucleotides: TGTGCCAGCAGTGAATATTTAGGGAAGGGCTACGAGCAGTACTTC. It yields the protein CASSEYLGKGYEQYF.

J is TRBJ1-4 and V is TRBV28; the D is unclear. The CDR3 spans 17 residues. V lost 1 base and J lost 8, with 20 bases in between. The germline V gene encodes CDR1 MDHEN and CDR2 SYDVKM. As DNA, the CDR3 is TGTGCCAGCAGTTTATCAATTCTGTCCCGAGGGAGGGAAAAACTGTTTTTT. This translates into CASSLSILSRGREKLFF.

CDR3 DNA: TGTGCCAGCAGCTTTGAAAGTAACACCGGGGAGCTGTTTTTT. Translation: CASSFESNTGELFF. V is TRBV11-2 and J is TRBJ2-2; D not certain. The CDR3 is made up of 14 amino acids. Germline-derived CDR1 and CDR2 are SGHAT and FQNNGV. Trimming removed 3 bases from V and 2 bases from J, with 7 bases in between.

Only one count was recorded for this clone. The chain employs TRBV13 and TRBJ2-5; 8 nucleotides line up with TRBD2. Looked up from germline, CDR1 is PRHDT and CDR2 is FYEKMQ (reference sequence). CDR3 size: 14 residues. V lost 3 bases and J lost 5; bases outside the gene matches: 5. The CDR3 DNA sequence: TGTGCCAGCAGCTTTGAGACGGGAGGGGAGACCCAGTACTTC. This encodes CASSFETGGETQYF. Drawing the rest from reference TRBV13 and TRBJ2-5, the complete variable domain is AAGVIQSPRHLIKEKRETATLKCYPIPRHDTVYWYQQGPGQDPQFLISFYEKMQSDKGSIPDRFSAQQFSDYHSELNMSSLELGDSALYFCASSFETGGETQYFGPGTRLLVL.

This CDR3 is CASSVTQMTYEQYF. DNA of the CDR3: TGTGCCAGTAGTGTCACACAGATGACCTACGAGCAGTACTTC. The chain carries TRBV19 and TRBJ2-7; D is undetermined. Trimming cost V 5 bases and J 2 bases, with 13 bases left between them. The CDR3 totals 14 residues. Germline V gene data show CDR1 as LNHDA and CDR2 as SQIVND (reference sequence).

This clone appeared once. The V and J genes are TRBV4-3 and TRBJ2-1; TRBD2 is a possible D gene (6 bases). V gave up 0 bases and J gave up 6 bases, with 12 bases separating them. The CDR3 is 15 amino acids. Germline lookup yields CDR1 LGHNA and CDR2 YSLEER. CDR3 residues: CASSQDRDSPNEQFF. The CDR3 DNA reads as TGCGCCAGCAGCCAAGACCGGGACTCACCCAATGAGCAGTTCTTC.

J is TRBJ2-7 and V is TRBV11-2; 7 bases are a match to TRBD2. The length of the CDR3 is 16 residues. The germline V gene encodes CDR1 SGHAT and CDR2 FQNNGV. The V segment lost 3 bases and the J segment 2 bases; nucleotides outside the gene matches: 10. The CDR3 DNA is TGTGCCAGCAGCTTTGAACCTAGCGGAGAGCCCTACGAGCAGTACTTC. This encodes CASSFEPSGEPYEQYF.

As concerns this clone: This sample includes further DNA sequences coding for the same CDR3. The chain recombines TRBV4-1 with TRBJ2-7; possibly TRBD1 for D (5 bases). Germline values: CDR1 MGHRA, CDR2 YSYEKL. This CDR3 region has 13 residues. The V and J ends lost 3 bases and 3 bases respectively, with 9 bases between them. CDR3 in DNA: TGCGCCAGCAGCCAGGAAACAGGCTACGAGCAGTACTTC. The encoded protein is CASSQETGYEQYF.

This chain uses TRBV6-1 with TRBJ1-1; 8 positions agree with TRBD1. The CDR3 runs to 15 residues. From germline, CDR1 is MNHNS and CDR2 SASEGT. Unmatched junction bases numbered 8, after V lost 2 bases and J lost 6 bases. CDR3 nucleotide sequence: TGTGCCAGCAGTGAATACACGACAGGGGTCCCTGAAGCTTTCTTT. It codes for CASSEYTTGVPEAFF.

CDR3 protein: CASSGRQNYGYTF. The CDR3 region has the DNA TGTGCCAGCAGTGGAAGGCAAAACTATGGCTACACCTTC. The rearrangement uses TRBV2 and TRBJ1-2, with D hard to call. V dropped 4 bases and J dropped 2 bases, with 8 bases sitting between them. CDR1 and CDR2 (germline): SNHLY, FYNNEI. This CDR3 comprises 13 residues.

V and J are TRBV2 and TRBJ2-7; D unresolved. Trimming shortened V by 0 bases and J by 3 bases, and 9 bases separated the two germline ends. This CDR3 contains 14 residues. Germline CDR1 reads SNHLY; CDR2 reads FYNNEI. The CDR3 sequence is CASSEARLNYEQYF. CDR3 nucleotide sequence: TGTGCCAGCAGTGAAGCGCGGCTGAACTACGAGCAGTACTTC. The full variable domain, completed using reference TRBV2 and TRBJ2-7, is EPEVTQTPSHQVTQMGQEVILRCVPISNHLYFYWYRQILGQKVEFLVSFYNNEISEKSEIFDDQFSVERPDGSNFTLKIRSTKLEDSAMYFCASSEARLNYEQYFGPGTRLTVT.

The rearrangement links TRBV9 to TRBJ2-7; 7 bases line up with TRBD1. Unmatched junction bases numbered 12, after V lost 4 bases and J lost 2 bases. CDR3 size: 16 residues. CDR1 is SGDLS, CDR2 YYNGEE, per germline. CDR3: CASSHAGGSNPYEQYF. CDR3 DNA: TGTGCCAGCAGCCACGCAGGGGGATCAAACCCCTACGAGCAGTACTTC.

The chain uses TRBV11-2 and TRBJ2-5; D not resolved. Germline CDR1 reads SGHAT; CDR2 reads FQNNGV. The CDR3 length is 15 residues. The ends were cut back, 3 bases at V and 5 bases at J, with 16 bases in the middle. The CDR3 DNA sequence: TGTGCCAGCAGCTTGGGCCTCGATTGGGCGGAGACCCAGTACTTC. Residues: CASSLGLDWAETQYF.

The chain joins TRBV6-5 to TRBJ2-1; 11 positions agree with TRBD2. Germline assignment: CDR1 MNHEY and CDR2 SVGAGI. V shed 8 bases and J 10 bases; nucleotides not matched to a gene: 4. The CDR3 loop spans 12 amino acids. The CDR3 spells CASSLAGEEQFF. The CDR3 coding sequence is TGTGCCAGCTCACTAGCGGGAGAAGAGCAGTTCTTC.